The rows below give T cell receptor beta chains drawn from one sample of a study of blood T cell repertoires in COVID-19. Measured with immunoSEQ multiplex PCR; TCRdb has only the in-frame clones, and not every one. Altogether 470,000 or so clones are present, roughly 91% being singletons, with the ten largest covering over 4%. Input material: peripheral blood. Source of these receptors: a woman in her twenties or thirties with acute or convalescent COVID-19. Both conserved end residues are part of each CDR3.

v_gene	j_gene	len	CDR3aa
TRBV7-9	TRBJ2-3	14	CASSLGQGIDTQYF
TRBV19	TRBJ1-5	12	CASSIGRQPQHF
TRBV5-5	TRBJ2-5	15	CASSRTGATRETQYF
TRBV4-1	TRBJ1-1	13	CASSQVLGEEAFF
TRBV9	TRBJ2-1	17	CASSPRTSGGVENEQFF
TRBV3-1/TRBV3-2	TRBJ1-1	14	CASSQEGVNTEAFF
TRBV5-1	TRBJ2-5	13	CASSQGVRQTQYF
TRBV7-2	TRBJ2-3	14	CASSQGRFTDTQYF
TRBV5-6	TRBJ1-6	16	CASSLGWSGSNSPLHF
TRBV5-8	TRBJ2-7	17	CASRPKSWDRDSYEQYF
TRBV14	TRBJ1-2	15	CASSQGDRGFYGYTF
TRBV4-1	TRBJ1-2	14	CASSPGQGYYGYTF
TRBV3-1/TRBV3-2	TRBJ2-2	18	CASSLHPGGGTNTGELFF
TRBV4-2	TRBJ2-7	18	CASSQTLAGGPISYEQYF
TRBV11-2	TRBJ1-1	14	CASSFRGVNTEAFF
TRBV10-1	TRBJ2-1	13	CATGRDRSGEQFF
TRBV6-5	TRBJ1-4	13	CAGRRAQNEKLFF
TRBV3-1/TRBV3-2	TRBJ1-2	13	CASSHLKGEGYTF
TRBV5-5	TRBJ1-5	14	CASSLGTGPQPQHF
TRBV11-2	TRBJ1-2	15	CASSLEQGANYGYTF
TRBV3-1/TRBV3-2	TRBJ1-3	14	CASRAGRSGNTIYF
TRBV15	TRBJ1-1	15	CATSSNRQENTEAFF
TRBV7-6	TRBJ1-3	18	CASSKGRGDRASGNTIYF
TRBV28	TRBJ2-7	12	CASMTTGREQYF
TRBV5-1	TRBJ1-4	15	CASSLIAATNEKLFF
TRBV5-1	TRBJ2-5	14	CASRDRGGPETQYF
TRBV19	TRBJ2-7	13	CASGRGPAYEQYF
TRBV29-1	TRBJ2-5	13	CSVHRAGGKTQYF
TRBV7-9	TRBJ2-3	15	CASSGRDRGTDTQYF
TRBV6-4	TRBJ1-1	18	CASRTTTTGQRKGTEAFF
TRBV3-1/TRBV3-2	TRBJ1-4	13	CASSPQGREKLFF
TRBV19	TRBJ1-6	14	CASSRGPENSPLHF
TRBV19	TRBJ1-5	14	CASSLDISNQPQHF
TRBV12-3/TRBV12-4	TRBJ1-3	13	CAERPGRRNTIYF
TRBV6-2/TRBV6-3	TRBJ1-4	12	CASSENSEKLFF
TRBV29-1	TRBJ2-7	12	CSVETSGYEQYF
TRBV14	TRBJ1-4	16	CASSQDAPDVREKLFF
TRBV4-2	TRBJ2-7	15	CASSQSEGAPYEQYF
TRBV29-1	TRBJ1-5	14	CSVEDGSPGQPQHF
TRBV24-1	TRBJ2-3	16	CATSDPTGASTDTQYF
TRBV12-3/TRBV12-4	TRBJ2-6	13	CASSHSGANVLTF
TRBV29-1	TRBJ1-1	14	CSIKIGGLYTEAFF
TRBV9	TRBJ1-4	13	CASSVYPEEKLFF
TRBV29-1	TRBJ1-2	13	CSGTQGSEYGYTF
TRBV9	TRBJ1-1	14	CASSKDGGRTEAFF
TRBV4-1	TRBJ2-2	12	CASSQPTGELFF
TRBV2	TRBJ1-2	13	CASRPGQGDGYTF